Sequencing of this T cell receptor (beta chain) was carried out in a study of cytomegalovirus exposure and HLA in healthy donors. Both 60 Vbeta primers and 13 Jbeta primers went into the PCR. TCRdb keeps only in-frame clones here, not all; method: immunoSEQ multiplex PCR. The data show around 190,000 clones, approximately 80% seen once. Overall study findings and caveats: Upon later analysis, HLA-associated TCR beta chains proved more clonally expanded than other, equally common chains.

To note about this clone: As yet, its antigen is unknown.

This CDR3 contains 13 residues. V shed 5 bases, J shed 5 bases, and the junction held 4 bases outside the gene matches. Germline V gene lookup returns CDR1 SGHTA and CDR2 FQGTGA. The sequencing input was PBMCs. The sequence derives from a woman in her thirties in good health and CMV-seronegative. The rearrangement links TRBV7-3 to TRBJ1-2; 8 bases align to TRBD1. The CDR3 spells CASSPGQGYGYTF. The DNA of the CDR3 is TGTGCCAGCAGCCCCGGACAGGGTTATGGCTACACCTTC.